This is a list of T cell receptor beta chains from one sample in a study of T cells in Graves' hyperthyroidism and ophthalmopathy. MiXCR, applied by TCRdb to the multiplex PCR reads, yields one record per CDR3 protein. The sample carries 500,000 to 600,000 distinct CDR3 sequences, 16% recorded once. Source material: blood. These receptors were collected from a woman aged 18-35 years with Graves' hyperthyroidism. Each CDR3 is given with its conserved first and last residue. A D gene is named only where the DNA matches it firmly. Only some rows state a clone size, as once, few, many or a class for expanded clones.

clone size	V gene	D gene	J gene	CDR3 DNA	CDR3 protein
few	TRBV30	.	TRBJ2-7	TGTGTCTGGAGTGTAAGAGGATACGAGCAGTACTTC	CVWSVRGYEQYF
.	TRBV5-1	.	TRBJ2-6	TGCGCCAGCAGCTCAACGACCTCTGGGGCCGACGTCCTGACTTTC	CASSSTTSGADVLTF
many	TRBV5-1	.	TRBJ2-3	TGTGCCAGCAGCTTAGGACAGAGCACAGATACGCAGTATTTT	CASSLGQSTDTQYF
.	TRBV4-1	.	TRBJ2-7	TGCGCCAGCAGCAAAGCCCCGACAGACGAGCAGTACTTC	CASSKAPTDEQYF
few	TRBV13	TRBD2	TRBJ2-5	TGTGCCAGCAGCGACAGAACGGGACTAAAGACCCAGTACTTC	CASSDRTGLKTQYF
few	TRBV20-1	TRBD1	TRBJ1-1	TGCAGTGCTAAGGACAGGGGGCCACTCATGAACACTGAAGCTTTCTTT	CSAKDRGPLMNTEAFF
many	TRBV2	TRBD2	TRBJ2-1	TGTGCCAGCATCCACTGGGGGGGACTAGCGGGAGGAGGGGGGAGTGAGCAGTTCTTC	CASIHWGGLAGGGGSEQFF
few	TRBV4-3	.	TRBJ2-7	TGCGCCAGCAGCCCCAACAGAGGTTTCTCCTACGAGCAGTACTTC	CASSPNRGFSYEQYF
many	TRBV15	TRBD2	TRBJ2-3	TGTGCCACCAGCAGAGGATTGCCTAGCGGTGCGCGGGTGTTTAGCACAGATACGCAGTATTTT	CATSRGLPSGARVFSTDTQYF
few	TRBV20-1	TRBD1	TRBJ1-6	TGCAGTGCTCGTCCAGGGGGGATCAGGTATAATTCACCCCTCCACTTT	CSARPGGIRYNSPLHF
many	TRBV28	TRBD1	TRBJ2-7	TGTGCCAGCAGTCCCTCGACAGGGGGATCCTACGAGCAGTACTTC	CASSPSTGGSYEQYF
.	TRBV12-5	.	TRBJ2-1	TGTGCTAGTGGTTTGGTAACGGTCACCTACAATGAGCAGTTCTTC	CASGLVTVTYNEQFF
.	TRBV5-4	TRBD2	TRBJ2-7	TGCGCCAGCAGCCCTCGGACTAGTTACTCCTACGAGCAGTACTTC	CASSPRTSYSYEQYF
.	TRBV6-2/TRBV6-3	.	TRBJ2-1	TGTGCCAGCAGTTACCCAATGAGCGGGCTAGGGGAAGAGCAGTTCTTC	CASSYPMSGLGEEQFF
many	TRBV28	.	TRBJ2-7	TGTGCCAGCAGCACGTCTGGGTGGGTTGACGAGCAGTACTTC	CASSTSGWVDEQYF
.	TRBV12-3/TRBV12-4	.	TRBJ2-7	TGTGCCAGCCGGGGGCGGGGTCTCGAGGAGCAGTACTTC	CASRGRGLEEQYF
few	TRBV6-1	TRBD2	TRBJ2-5	TGTGCCAGCAGTGAAGCGGTAGCGGGGGCCCGCGAGACCCAGTACTTC	CASSEAVAGARETQYF
many	TRBV2	TRBD2	TRBJ2-2	TGTGCCAGCAGTGTGAACAACGGACTAGCGGAGTCGTCGGGCACCGGGGAGCTGTTTTTT	CASSVNNGLAESSGTGELFF
.	TRBV20-1	.	TRBJ1-5	TGCAGTGCCAAGGACAGTAGCAATCAGCCCCAGCATTTT	CSAKDSSNQPQHF
.	TRBV20-1	.	TRBJ1-4	TGCAGTGCCGCGTTAGGGGCAACTAATGAAAAACTGTTTTTT	CSAALGATNEKLFF
.	TRBV20-1	.	TRBJ1-4	TGCAGTGCTAGTAAGGGTCCTCTAAATGAAAAACTGTTTTTT	CSASKGPLNEKLFF
many	TRBV11-3	TRBD1	TRBJ2-3	TGTGCCAGCAGCCCCGGCAGGGGGACAGATACGCAGTATTTT	CASSPGRGTDTQYF
few	TRBV6-2/TRBV6-3	.	TRBJ2-3	TGTGCCAGCAGGCGGACCGCGGGTACGCAGTATTTT	CASRRTAGTQYF
.	TRBV6-1	TRBD2	TRBJ2-3	TGTGCCAGCACCGCGGGGGGGCCCACAGATACGCAGTATTTT	CASTAGGPTDTQYF
few	TRBV3-1	TRBD2	TRBJ2-1	TGTGCCAGCAGCCCCCCCGCGGGGCTAGCGGGAGGGTATGAGCAGTTCTTC	CASSPPAGLAGGYEQFF
few	TRBV6-2/TRBV6-3	.	TRBJ1-1	TGTGCCAGCAGTTACGATACAGCCCGGATCACTGAAGCTTTCTTT	CASSYDTARITEAFF
many	TRBV11-2	TRBD1	TRBJ2-7	TGTGCCAGCAGCACCGGGACAGGGTTATACGAGCAGTACTTC	CASSTGTGLYEQYF
many	TRBV29-1	TRBD1	TRBJ2-7	TGCAGCGCCCGGGCGCAGGGGGCAAGTGGCGAGCAGTACTTC	CSARAQGASGEQYF
many	TRBV2	.	TRBJ1-5	TGTGCCAGCAGTGGGTGGCCATATAGCAATCAGCCCCAGCATTTT	CASSGWPYSNQPQHF
.	TRBV18	TRBD1	TRBJ2-2	TGTGCCAGCTCGACGGGACAGAAAATCACCGGGGAGCTGTTTTTT	CASSTGQKITGELFF
.	TRBV7-2	.	TRBJ2-3	TGTGCCAGCAGCACGTCGACGCAAACAGATACGCAGTATTTT	CASSTSTQTDTQYF
many	TRBV5-1	TRBD1	TRBJ1-1	TGCGCCAGCAGCTGGGACAGGGTAATAGTGAACACTGAAGCTTTCTTT	CASSWDRVIVNTEAFF
many	TRBV18	.	TRBJ2-1	TGTGCCAGCTCACCGGACGGTGAGCAGTTCTTC	CASSPDGEQFF
.	TRBV28	.	TRBJ2-5	TGTGCCAGCAGTTTGACGGCCCCCGAGACCCAGTACTTC	CASSLTAPETQYF
many	TRBV20-1	.	TRBJ1-5	TGCAGTGCTAGAGAGGGTTCCGGGACTCAGCCCCAGCATTTT	CSAREGSGTQPQHF
many	TRBV5-1	TRBD2	TRBJ2-1	TGCGCCAGCAGCCAGCGGGGGAGCTCCTACAATGAGCAGTTCTTC	CASSQRGSSYNEQFF
.	TRBV4-3	TRBD2	TRBJ2-1	TGCGCCAGCAGCCAAGATCCCCCGGGGTTGGGGGGGTGGAATGAGCAGTTCTTC	CASSQDPPGLGGWNEQFF
many	TRBV5-1	TRBD1	TRBJ2-7	TGCGCCAGCCAAGTGAGGACAGGGCCTTACGAGCAGTACTTC	CASQVRTGPYEQYF
many	TRBV5-1	.	TRBJ2-1	TGCGCCAGCAGCTTGTATCGGGCTACCAGCTCCTACAATGAGCAGTTCTTC	CASSLYRATSSYNEQFF
.	TRBV28	.	TRBJ1-3	TGTGCCAGCGTTAACGAGGAGAACACCATATATTTT	CASVNEENTIYF
once	TRBV6-1	.	TRBJ1-3	TGTGCCAGCATCTTCAGAGCTCTCTCTGGAAACACCATATATTTT	CASIFRALSGNTIYF
.	TRBV4-2	TRBD1	TRBJ2-2	TGTGCCAGCAGCCAAGAGTTCTGGGGGACAGAGAACACCGGGGAGCTGTTTTTT	CASSQEFWGTENTGELFF
few	TRBV19	.	TRBJ1-4	TGTGCCAGTAGACCGCAAACAACTAATGAAAAACTGTTTTTT	CASRPQTTNEKLFF
few	TRBV18	.	TRBJ2-1	TGTGCCAGCTCACAATCAGACAGACGCTCCTACAATGAGCAGTTCTTC	CASSQSDRRSYNEQFF
.	TRBV28	TRBD1	TRBJ1-4	TGTGCCAGCAGGACAGGGGATTTCGGTGAAAAACTGTTTTTT	CASRTGDFGEKLFF
.	TRBV30	.	TRBJ2-7	TGTGCCTGGAGTACGACAGTTTTCTACGAGCAGTACTTC	CAWSTTVFYEQYF
.	TRBV7-2	.	TRBJ2-7	TGTGCCAGCAGCTCCAGCCCCCTCGGTCCCTACGAGCAGTACTTC	CASSSSPLGPYEQYF
many	TRBV30	TRBD2	TRBJ2-7	TGTGCCTGGACAGCGGGAGTCTACGAGCAGTACTTC	CAWTAGVYEQYF
few	TRBV5-1	TRBD2	TRBJ2-5	TGCGCCAGCAGCCCCACTAGCGGGAGCGTGGAGACCCAGTACTTC	CASSPTSGSVETQYF
few	TRBV4-3	.	TRBJ2-2	TGCGCCAGCAGCCCCAAGCCTCTGACCGGGGAGCTGTTTTTT	CASSPKPLTGELFF
.	TRBV5-1	.	TRBJ2-5	TGCGCCAGCAGATATGGGACTCCCACGGGAGAGACCCAGTACTTC	CASRYGTPTGETQYF
.	TRBV7-2	TRBD1	TRBJ2-2	TGTGCCAGCAGCTCCAGGGGGAGTGGGGGAATCGGGGAGCTGTTTTTT	CASSSRGSGGIGELFF
many	TRBV20-1	TRBD2	TRBJ2-7	TGCAGTGCTAGAGATCTGACGGCGGGGGACTCCTACGAGCAGTACTTC	CSARDLTAGDSYEQYF